What follows are 27 T cell receptor beta chains derived from one specimen sequenced in a study of blood T cell repertoires in COVID-19. The repertoire was sequenced with immunoSEQ multiplex PCR; TCRdb's copy has only in-frame clones and lacks some. The repertoire holds approximately 180,000 clones, about 85% seen once, with 20% to 25% in the top ten. The sequenced sample was peripheral blood. Every receptor here comes from a man in his fifties or sixties with active or convalescent COVID-19.

The V and J genes are TRBV2 and TRBJ2-1; D perhaps matches TRBD1 (5 bases). The CDR3 length is 14 residues. In germline, CDR1 is SNHLY, CDR2 FYNNEI. Trimming took off 4 bases at V and 4 bases at J, with 11 bases between the two ends. CDR3 DNA sequence: TGTGCCAGCAGTGGTCAGGGAAATTACAATGAGCAGTTCTTC. Protein: CASSGQGNYNEQFF. The entire variable domain, with the rest obtained from reference TRBV2 and TRBJ2-1, is as follows: EPEVTQTPSHQVTQMGQEVILRCVPISNHLYFYWYRQILGQKVEFLVSFYNNEISEKSEIFDDQFSVERPDGSNFTLKIRSTKLEDSAMYFCASSGQGNYNEQFFGPGTRLTVL.

The rearrangement links TRBV5-1 to TRBJ2-7, with no clear D. Trimming removed 5 bases from V and 5 bases from J, with 8 bases in between. The length of the CDR3 is 11 residues. CDR1 is SGHRS and CDR2 is YFSETQ in the germline V gene. The CDR3 protein is CASSFRDEQYF. CDR3 bases: TGCGCCAGCAGTTTCCGGGACGAGCAGTACTTC.

This clone has just a few counts. The chain employs TRBV3-1 (or the pseudogene TRBV3-2) and TRBJ1-5; D is uncertain. The germline V gene has CDR1 LGHDT and CDR2 YNNKEL (reference sequence). V dropped 4 bases and J dropped 11 bases, with 15 bases sitting between them. The CDR3 is made up of 13 amino acids. The CDR3 bases are TGTGCCAGCAGCCCGGGTGTCGATCTGACCCAGCATTTT. Amino acid sequence: CASSPGVDLTQHF.

The rearrangement links TRBV7-9 to TRBJ2-3; weak D call: TRBD1 (7 bases). Per the germline V gene, CDR1 is SEHNR and CDR2 is FQNEAQ (reference sequence). The CDR3 has 17 residues. The germline V and J ends were trimmed by 5 bases and 0 bases, with 18 bases remaining between them. Written as DNA, the CDR3 is TGTGCCAGCAGCCCAAAGGGGGCGGGAACTAGCACAGATACGCAGTATTTT. Translation: CASSPKGAGTSTDTQYF.

This rearrangement joins TRBV4-1 to TRBJ1-5; D unclear. Germline assignment: CDR1 MGHRA and CDR2 YSYEKL. The V end lost 1 base, the J end lost 0 bases, and 19 bases lay between the germline ends. The CDR3 extends over 19 amino acids. The CDR3 sequence: CASSQVPGALEYSNQPQHF. The CDR3 DNA sequence: TGCGCCAGCAGCCAAGTGCCGGGTGCCCTAGAGTATAGCAATCAGCCCCAGCATTTT.

This clone was seen only once. V is TRBV7-9 and J is TRBJ2-5, with 10 positions matching TRBD1. Trimming removed 5 bases from V and 2 bases from J; junction bases left unmatched: 2. This CDR3 has 14 residues. Looked up from germline, CDR1 is SEHNR and CDR2 is FQNEAQ (reference sequence). The CDR3 nucleotides read TGTGCCAGCAGCCTGGGACAGGGGCAAGAGACCCAGTACTTC. Its translation: CASSLGQGQETQYF.

In its sample, this clone was seen once. The chain links TRBV5-4 to TRBJ2-7; D call uncertain. The CDR3 has 13 residues. Germline assignment: CDR1 SGHNT and CDR2 YYREEE (reference sequence). The V and J ends lost 3 bases and 5 bases respectively, with 12 bases between them. CDR3 loop: CASSYLMVDEQYF. CDR3 bases: TGTGCCAGCAGCTACCTAATGGTGGACGAGCAGTACTTC.

This CDR3 reads CASSSTPQGSYEQYF. CDR3 DNA sequence: TGTGCCAGCAGCTCCACACCACAGGGGTCCTACGAGCAGTACTTC. V gene TRBV5-5 combines with J gene TRBJ2-7; 7 bases are a match to TRBD1. Germline-derived CDR1 and CDR2 are SGHKS and YYEKEE (reference sequence). V gave up 3 bases and J gave up 1 base; unmatched junction bases: 7. The CDR3 contains 15 residues. The full variable domain, with the rest looked up from reference TRBV5-5 and TRBJ2-7, is DAGVTQSPTHLIKTRGQQVTLRCSPISGHKSVSWYQQVLGQGPQFIFQYYEKEERGRGNFPDRFSARQFPNYSSELNVNALLLGDSALYLCASSSTPQGSYEQYFGPGTRLTVT.

The chain carries TRBV2 and TRBJ1-5, with 7 bases matching TRBD1. The CDR3 contains 14 residues. Germline values: CDR1 SNHLY, CDR2 FYNNEI. Germline trimming cut 4 bases from V and 4 bases from J; bases unmatched to any gene: 4. CDR3 nucleotide sequence: TGTGCCAGCAGTGCGGACAGGATAAATCAGCCCCAGCATTTT. Translated: CASSADRINQPQHF.

This chain joins TRBV10-2 and TRBJ1-1; D is undetermined. The CDR3 totals 12 residues. V lost 6 bases, J lost 1 base, and 6 bases lay in between. Germline assignment: CDR1 WSHSY and CDR2 SAAADI. The CDR3 DNA is TGCGCCAGCAGGCGAGGGAACACTGAAGCTTTCTTT. Protein: CASRRGNTEAFF.

The rearrangement uses TRBV7-2 and TRBJ2-5; 12 nucleotides line up with TRBD2. CDR3 length: 16 amino acids. Germline CDR1 SGHTA, CDR2 FQGNSA. J gave up 4 bases and V 2 bases, and 5 bases lay outside the gene matches. The CDR3 nucleotides read TGTGCCAGCAGCTTATCTAGCGGGGGGGCCCCAGAGACCCAGTACTTC. Translating gives CASSLSSGGAPETQYF.

The chain carries TRBV20-1 and TRBJ2-3, with D uncertain. Looked up from germline, CDR1 is DFQATT and CDR2 is SNEGSKA (reference sequence). With 7 bases removed from V and 2 bases from J, the gap between germline ends came to 4 bases. This CDR3 region has 10 residues. As DNA, the CDR3 is TGCAGTGACAACACAGATACGCAGTATTTT. Translation: CSDNTDTQYF.

The rearrangement links TRBV5-1 to TRBJ1-4, with TRBD1 matching 9 bases. V lost 4 bases to trimming and J lost 3 bases; unmatched junction nucleotides: 7. CDR3 length: 16 amino acids. Germline V gene lookup returns CDR1 SGHRS and CDR2 YFSETQ. The CDR3 DNA reads TGCGCCAGCAGCGACGGGACAGGGAGGTCTAATGAAAAACTGTTTTTT. This translates into CASSDGTGRSNEKLFF.

The DNA of the CDR3 is TGTGCCACCCGGGACACCCGGTACGAGCAGTACTTC. It encodes CATRDTRYEQYF. The rearrangement joins TRBV2 to TRBJ2-7; possibly TRBD1 for D (6 bases). V was trimmed by 10 bases and J by 4 bases, leaving 14 bases between them. The CDR3 is made up of 12 amino acids. Germline values: CDR1 SNHLY, CDR2 FYNNEI.

This chain links TRBV4-2 with TRBJ2-2; 7 bases fit TRBD1. The CDR3 totals 17 residues. The V gene's germline CDR1 is LGHNA and CDR2 YNFKEQ. The V gene end was trimmed by 1 base and the J gene end by 6 bases; junction bases not matched to a gene: 11. The chain's CDR3 is CASSQGVGQTVSGELFF. As DNA, the CDR3 is TGTGCCAGCAGCCAAGGCGTGGGACAGACTGTTTCCGGGGAGCTGTTTTTT.

In regard to this clone: This same CDR3 is encoded by further DNA sequences in the sample. The chain is built from TRBV12-3 or TRBV12-4 and TRBJ2-3; D is uncertain. V was trimmed by 5 bases and J by 3 bases, leaving 3 bases between them. CDR3 length equals 11 residues. CDR3 bases: TGTGCCAGCAGTCGGACAGATACGCAGTATTTT. This encodes CASSRTDTQYF.

The rearrangement links TRBV19 to TRBJ2-2; possibly TRBD1 for D (6 bases). V lost 1 base and J lost 4, with 10 bases in between. Germline CDR1 reads LNHDA; CDR2 reads SQIVND (reference sequence). CDR3 size: 15 residues. CDR3 sequence reads: CASSIGTVTTGELFF. The CDR3 DNA reads as TGTGCCAGTAGTATAGGGACAGTAACCACCGGGGAGCTGTTTTTT.

The rearrangement links TRBV7-3 to TRBJ2-5, with TRBD1 matching over 7 bases. The CDR3 is made up of 14 amino acids. Germline values: CDR1 SGHTA, CDR2 FQGTGA. V shed 5 bases, J shed 13 bases, and the junction held 16 bases outside the gene matches. CDR3 sequence reads: CASSEQRDSALRYF. The CDR3 bases are TGTGCCAGCAGCGAACAACGGGACAGTGCCCTTCGGTACTTC.

A word on this clone: Within the sample, other DNA sequences also encode this same CDR3. The gene calls are TRBV4-1 and TRBJ2-2; 9 nucleotides line up with TRBD1. V gave up 3 bases and J gave up 7 bases; unmatched junction bases: 6. The CDR3 has 15 amino acids. CDR1 and CDR2 (germline): MGHRA, YSYEKL. CDR3 nucleotides: TGCGCCAGCAGCCAGCCCGGACAGGGGAGCGGGGAGCTGTTTTTT. Residues: CASSQPGQGSGELFF.

The table lists this clone with a count of one. The J gene is TRBJ1-3, the V gene TRBV9; 7 nucleotides agree with TRBD1. This CDR3 contains 14 residues. V shed 6 bases and J 7 bases; nucleotides not matched to a gene: 10. CDR1 and CDR2 (germline): SGDLS, YYNGEE. The DNA of the CDR3 is TGTGCCAGCACCCCGGGACAGCCAGGTAACACCATATATTTT. This translates into CASTPGQPGNTIYF.

This clone occurred a few times. This chain joins TRBV27 and TRBJ1-6; D is unresolved. The CDR3 is 16 residues long. Germline V gene sequence: CDR1 MNHEY, CDR2 SMNVEV (reference sequence). V was cut by 2 bases and J by 2 bases, with 10 bases left in between. CDR3 amino acids: CASSLQASTYNSPLHF. The CDR3 DNA is TGTGCCAGCAGTTTACAGGCGAGCACCTATAATTCACCCCTCCACTTT.

DNA for the CDR3: TGTGCCATTCGGAAAGGACAGGGAAGGGGCGAGCTTAACACCGGGGAGCTGTTTTTT. It yields the protein CAIRKGQGRGELNTGELFF. The V call is TRBV10-3, the J call TRBJ2-2; 8 positions agree with TRBD1. With 9 bases clipped from V and 2 bases from J, the junction kept 20 bases outside the gene matches. CDR3 length: 19 residues. The germline gives CDR1 ENHRY, CDR2 SYGVKD.

V is TRBV10-3 and J is TRBJ1-2; 8 bases fit TRBD1. V trimming: 5 bases; J trimming: 8 bases; junction bases outside the gene matches: 7. CDR1 and CDR2 from the germline V gene are ENHRY and SYGVKD. CDR3 length equals 13 residues. The CDR3 protein is CAISLDREWGYTF. The CDR3 nucleotides read TGTGCCATCAGTTTGGACAGGGAGTGGGGCTACACCTTC.

In DNA, the CDR3 is TGTGCCACCAGCAGAGGCTCGGAGGTTGGCTACACCTTC. It codes for CATSRGSEVGYTF. The V and J genes are TRBV15 and TRBJ1-2, with no clear D. V was pared by 1 base and J by 7 bases, with 10 bases between. This CDR3 has 13 amino acids. Germline lookup yields CDR1 LNHNV and CDR2 YYDKDF (reference sequence).

This clone was found a few times. J is TRBJ1-2 and V is TRBV19; perhaps TRBD1 as D (5 bases). With 3 bases removed from V and 3 bases from J, the gap between germline ends came to 11 bases. Germline loops: CDR1 LNHDA, CDR2 SQIVND (reference sequence). The CDR3 is 14 residues long. CDR3 sequence (DNA): TGTGCCAGTAGTATCCCTGGACACGACTATGGCTACACCTTC. Translation: CASSIPGHDYGYTF.

The gene calls are TRBV7-9 and TRBJ2-3, with 15 bases identical to TRBD2. V lost 8 bases, J lost 1 base, and 1 base stayed unmatched. The CDR3 consists of 15 residues. CDR1 and CDR2 (germline): SEHNR, FQNEAQ (reference sequence). The CDR3 sequence: CASGLAGGGTDTQYF. CDR3 in DNA: TGTGCCAGCGGACTAGCGGGGGGGGGCACAGATACGCAGTATTTT.

This chain joins TRBV10-3 and TRBJ1-1; 7 positions match TRBD1. The CDR3 consists of 13 residues. V trimming: 6 bases; J trimming: 4 bases; junction bases outside the gene matches: 5. Germline lookup yields CDR1 ENHRY and CDR2 SYGVKD. CDR3 DNA sequence: TGTGCCATCAGAGTGGACAGGTCCACTGAAGCTTTCTTT. It specifies CAIRVDRSTEAFF.